This T cell receptor (beta chain) was captured by sequencing in a study of blood T cell repertoires in COVID-19. The overall study: Samples taken during acute and convalescent COVID-19 were collected in the United States, Italy and Spain. PBMCs, B-cell-depleted T cells, or T cells provided the cDNA or gDNA that made up the material.

Methods used by the authors: The assay estimated nucleated cells by amplifying reference gene primers. Generated by immunoSEQ multiplex PCR, the TCRdb table keeps only in-frame clones and is missing some. The V and J calls and the clone size are those of that table, but D and trimming were determined from the DNA. The sample lists fewer than 80,000 clones, more than 75% occurring once. The V gene's germline CDR1 is LNHDA and CDR2 SQIVND (reference sequence). Trimming shortened V by 5 bases and J by 5 bases, and 10 bases separated the two germline ends. The length of the CDR3 is 13 residues. The sample taken for sequencing was peripheral blood. This chain joins TRBV19 and TRBJ1-5, with D perhaps matching TRBD1 (5 bases). The clonotype comes from an older man with acute or convalescent COVID-19. This CDR3 reads CASSRARDQPQHF. The CDR3 DNA reads as TGTGCCAGTAGTCGGGCCAGGGATCAGCCCCAGCATTTT.